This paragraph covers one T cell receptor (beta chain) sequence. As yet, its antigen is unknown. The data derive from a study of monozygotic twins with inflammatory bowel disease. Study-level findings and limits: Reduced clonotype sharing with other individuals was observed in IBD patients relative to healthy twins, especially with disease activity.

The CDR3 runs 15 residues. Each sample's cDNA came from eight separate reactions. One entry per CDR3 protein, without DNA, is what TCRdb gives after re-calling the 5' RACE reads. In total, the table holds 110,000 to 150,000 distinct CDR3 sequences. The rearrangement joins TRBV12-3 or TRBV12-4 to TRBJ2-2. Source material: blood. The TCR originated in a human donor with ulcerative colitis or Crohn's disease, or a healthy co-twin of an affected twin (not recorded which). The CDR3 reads CASSLDPANTGELFF.